This T cell receptor (beta chain) comes out of a study of early T cells in non-severe SARS-CoV-2 infection. The wider study: Investigators sequenced bulk RNA drawn from unsorted whole blood, and chains remained unpaired. Overall study findings and caveats: VDJdb matching skewed toward anti-spike CD8 responses, missing private and CD4 specificities.

This clonotype has a handful of counts. Antigen specificity is unknown. The length of the CDR3 is 12 residues. Between the trimmed V and J ends, which lost 5 bases and 11 bases, there was a span of 16 bases. Germline V CDR1 and CDR2: SGHRS, YFSETQ. The TCR library protocol was used to attach unique molecular identifiers. These identifiers were attached to individual cDNA molecules. TCRdb itself ran the 5' RACE reads through MiXCR, one entry per CDR3 protein. The repertoire holds around 76,000 distinct CDR3 sequences, with around 11% as singletons. This sequence joins TRBV5-1 and TRBJ1-1; D may be TRBD1 (6 bases). This TCR derives from an adult who was a healthcare worker with PCR-confirmed SARS-CoV-2 infection or an uninfected control (not recorded which). Sequenced: whole blood. CDR3 loop: CASRVVGGLAFF. In DNA, the CDR3 is TGCGCCAGCAGAGTTGTGGGGGGCTTGGCTTTCTTT.